The clone carrying this T cell receptor (beta chain) showed up just once. Germline is not matched at one junction end, which may reflect a read error. TCRdb analysed the RT-PCR reads with MiXCR anew, one entry per CDR3 protein. The profile shows fewer than 600,000 distinct CDR3 sequences, 7.2% of them singletons. These data originate in a study of response to subunit inactivated influenza vaccine. The CDR3 is 16 amino acids. Germline V lookup: CDR1 SGHTA, CDR2 FQGNSA. The chain is built from TRBV7-2 and TRBJ2-3, with 10 bases identical to TRBD2. Sample: PBMCs from blood, taken less than 30 months after vaccination. This sequence originates from a man aged 50 to 69 who received an inactivated influenza vaccine. CDR3 sequence (DNA): TGTGCCGGCAGCCAACTAGCGGGGAGTTCCACAGATACGCAGTATTTT. Protein sequence: CAGSQLAGSSTDTQYF.